In this sample, the clone carrying this TCR beta chain turned up many times. Its cognate antigen is unknown. CDR3 size: 16 residues. J lost 2 bases, V lost 6 bases, and 11 bases had no gene match. The germline gives CDR1 SNHLY, CDR2 FYNNEI. It was RNA transcripts that yielded the amplified TCR beta CDR3 regions. HTBI primers were used for first-round RT-PCR of the TCR CDR3. TCRdb reprocessed the multiplex PCR reads via MiXCR and lists one record per CDR3 protein. This sample has roughly 180,000 distinct CDR3 sequences, with just under 9.5% found just once. The data were obtained in a study of T cells in Graves' hyperthyroidism and ophthalmopathy. Study outcomes and limitations: For ophthalmopathy, model prediction preceded onset by a median about 6.4 months. Most clonotypes that expanded in the thyroid above 0.001 also showed up in blood.

Patients were aged 18 to 65, had disease duration under 2 months, and had newly diagnosed hyperthyroidism. Drawn at first hyperthyroidism diagnosis, the blood sample preceded any ophthalmopathy symptoms. The sequencing sample was made of blood. The receptor was isolated from a woman under 30 with Graves' hyperthyroidism that later progressed to Graves' ophthalmopathy. The V call is TRBV2, the J call TRBJ1-2; 8 bases map to TRBD1. The CDR3 here is CASSPDRAEWNYGYTF. Written as DNA, the CDR3 is TGTGCCAGCAGCCCGGACAGGGCCGAGTGGAACTATGGCTACACCTTC. Full variable domain (rest looked up from reference TRBV2 and TRBJ1-2): EPEVTQTPSHQVTQMGQEVILRCVPISNHLYFYWYRQILGQKVEFLVSFYNNEISEKSEIFDDQFSVERPDGSNFTLKIRSTKLEDSAMYFCASSPDRAEWNYGYTFGSGTRLTVV.